The 8 T cell receptor beta chains below come from one sample, sequenced in a study of blood T cells in healthy people across ages (dated by TCRdb to between 2014 and 2017). Libraries were prepared through 5' RACE. Sequencing was performed on an Illumina HiSeq 2500. A second roughly 6 to 11 cycle PCR used a sample-barcoded 5' primer and a J-beta primer mix. TCRdb reanalyzed the raw reads on its own, using fastp at Q25 for trimming and MiXCR for clone calling, and kept in-frame beta chains. Here each entry gathers all rows of one CDR3 protein and keeps the most common genes and DNA. For this sample there are about 680,000 distinct CDR3 sequences; 45% to 50% appear just once. Roughly 34% of the sample is taken by the ten largest. Sequenced: blood. The receptors were gathered from a woman in her sixties or seventies in good health.

The count of this clonotype is one. This rearrangement joins TRBV7-3 to TRBJ2-1; no clear D. Germline V gives CDR1 SGHTA, CDR2 FQGTGA. The CDR3 is 18 amino acids. V gave up 2 bases and J gave up 2 bases, with 19 bases separating them. CDR3 sequence reads: CASSLCLPVESPYNEQFF. As DNA, the CDR3 is TGTGCCAGCAGCTTATGCCTCCCGGTGGAGTCCCCCTACAATGAGCAGTTCTTC.

V gene TRBV28 combines with J gene TRBJ2-1, with 11 bases lining up with TRBD1. The V and J ends lost 7 bases and 6 bases, in that order; junction bases with no gene match: 5. CDR3 length: 14 amino acids. Germline loops: CDR1 MDHEN, CDR2 SYDVKM. The CDR3 DNA reads TGTGCCAGCACACCGGGACAGGGGGTCAATGAGCAGTTCTTC. This encodes CASTPGQGVNEQFF. The complete variable domain, with remaining parts taken from reference TRBV28 and TRBJ2-1, reads DVKVTQSSRYLVKRTGEKVFLECVQDMDHENMFWYRQDPGLGLRLIYFSYDVKMKEKGDIPEGYSVSREKKERFSLILESASTNQTSMYLCASTPGQGVNEQFFGPGTRLTVL.

The chain couples TRBV10-3 to TRBJ1-5; D is unresolved. Germline V gives CDR1 ENHRY, CDR2 SYGVKD. The CDR3 consists of 12 residues. The CDR3: CATQSPDQPQHF. Here the CDR3 DNA reads TGTGCTACGCAATCCCCGGATCAGCCCCAGCATTTT.

A few counts support this clonotype. As DNA, the CDR3 is TGTGCCAGCAGTTTAGGGGTTGGCGGGAGGCACCACGAGCAGTACTTC. Translation gives CASSLGVGGRHHEQYF. J is TRBJ2-7 and V is TRBV12-3 or TRBV12-4; 8 positions agree with TRBD2. J gave up 5 bases and V 1 base, and 10 bases lay outside the gene matches. The CDR3 spans 16 residues.

The table lists this clonotype with a few counts. V is TRBV29-1 and J is TRBJ1-1, with TRBD1 as a possible D gene (5 bases). V lost 6 bases to trimming and J lost 5 bases, with 19 bases between them. Looked up from germline, CDR1 is SQVTM and CDR2 is ANQGSEA. The CDR3 loop spans 14 amino acids. CDR3 protein: CSVQWGAGITEAFF. The CDR3, as DNA: TGCAGCGTCCAGTGGGGCGCCGGGATTACTGAAGCTTTCTTT.

This clonotype came up a few times. The gene calls are TRBV11-2 and TRBJ2-5; 7 bases are shared with TRBD1. Per the germline V gene, CDR1 is SGHAT and CDR2 is FQNNGV. The V segment lost 7 bases and the J segment 5 bases; nucleotides outside the gene matches: 10. The CDR3 sequence is 14 residues long. The CDR3 nucleotides read TGTGCCAGCAATAATAAGGGGGCGCGGGAGACCCAGTACTTC. Translated, it gives CASNNKGARETQYF.

This clonotype was seen only a few times. The CDR3 nucleotides are TGCAGTGCTGAGGGGAACACTGAAGCTTTCTTT. As protein: CSAEGNTEAFF. The V call is TRBV20-1, the J call TRBJ1-1, with no clear D. Germline CDR1 reads DFQATT; CDR2 reads SNEGSKA (reference sequence). This CDR3 is 11 amino acids long. Trimming shortened V by 5 bases and J by 1 base, and 5 bases separated the two germline ends.

J is TRBJ2-1 and V is TRBV11-2; unclear D gene. Germline CDR1 SGHAT, CDR2 FQNNGV. Trimming cost V 0 bases and J 6 bases, with 9 bases left between them. CDR3 length: 14 residues. CDR3 bases: TGTGCCAGCAGCTTAGATCTGTTGATCAATGAGCAGTTCTTC. This translates into CASSLDLLINEQFF.